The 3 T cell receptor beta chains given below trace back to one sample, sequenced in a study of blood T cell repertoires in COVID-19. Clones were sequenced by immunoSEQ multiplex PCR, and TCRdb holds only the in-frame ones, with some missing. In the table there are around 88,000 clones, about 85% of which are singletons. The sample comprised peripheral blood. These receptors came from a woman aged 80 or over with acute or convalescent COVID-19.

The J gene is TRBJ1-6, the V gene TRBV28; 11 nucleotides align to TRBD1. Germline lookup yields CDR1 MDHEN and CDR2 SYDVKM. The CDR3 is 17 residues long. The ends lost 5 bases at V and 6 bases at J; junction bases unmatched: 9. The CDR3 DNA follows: TGTGCCAGCAGTCTGGACAGGGGGCGAGACTTTAATTCACCCCTCCACTTT. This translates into CASSLDRGRDFNSPLHF.

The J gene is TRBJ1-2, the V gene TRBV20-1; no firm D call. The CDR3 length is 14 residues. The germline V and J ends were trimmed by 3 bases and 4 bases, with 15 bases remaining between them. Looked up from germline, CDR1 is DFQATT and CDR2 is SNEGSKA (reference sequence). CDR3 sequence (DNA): TGCAGTGCTAGTAACCAGGCCGGGAGCTATGGCTACACCTTC. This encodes CSASNQAGSYGYTF.

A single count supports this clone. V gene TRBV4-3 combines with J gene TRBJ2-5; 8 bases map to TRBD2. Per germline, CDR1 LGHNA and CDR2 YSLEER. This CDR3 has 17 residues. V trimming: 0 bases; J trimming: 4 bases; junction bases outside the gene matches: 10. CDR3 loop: CASSQDGRGGAAETQYF. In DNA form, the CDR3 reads TGCGCCAGCAGCCAAGACGGTCGGGGGGGGGCCGCAGAGACCCAGTACTTC.